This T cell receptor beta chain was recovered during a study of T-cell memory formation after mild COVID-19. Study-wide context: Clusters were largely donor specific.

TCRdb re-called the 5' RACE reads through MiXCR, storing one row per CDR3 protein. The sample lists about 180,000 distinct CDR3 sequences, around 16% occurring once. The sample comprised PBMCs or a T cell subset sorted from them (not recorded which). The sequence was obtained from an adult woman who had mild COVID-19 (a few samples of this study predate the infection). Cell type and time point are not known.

CDR3 amino acids: CASSFKGVSVGTDTQYF. As DNA, the CDR3 is TGTGCCAGCAGCTTCAAGGGGGTTAGCGTAGGCACAGATACGCAGTATTTT. The chain employs TRBV7-9 and TRBJ2-3; weak D call: TRBD1 (6 bases). This CDR3 spans 17 amino acids. With 3 bases removed from V and 1 base from J, the gap between germline ends came to 17 bases. Germline CDR1 SEHNR, CDR2 FQNEAQ (reference sequence).